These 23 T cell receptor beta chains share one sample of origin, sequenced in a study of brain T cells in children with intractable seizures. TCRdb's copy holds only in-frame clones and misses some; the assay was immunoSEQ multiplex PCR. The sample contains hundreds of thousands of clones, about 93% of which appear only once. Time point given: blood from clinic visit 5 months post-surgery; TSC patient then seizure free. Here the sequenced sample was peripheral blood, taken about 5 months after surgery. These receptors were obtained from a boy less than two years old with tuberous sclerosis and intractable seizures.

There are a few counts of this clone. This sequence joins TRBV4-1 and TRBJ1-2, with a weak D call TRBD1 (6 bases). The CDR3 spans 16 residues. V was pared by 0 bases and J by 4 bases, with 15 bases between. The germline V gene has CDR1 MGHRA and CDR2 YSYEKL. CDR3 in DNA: TGCGCCAGCAGCCAAGACAGGGGAGTAAACCCCTATGGCTACACCTTC. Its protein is CASSQDRGVNPYGYTF.

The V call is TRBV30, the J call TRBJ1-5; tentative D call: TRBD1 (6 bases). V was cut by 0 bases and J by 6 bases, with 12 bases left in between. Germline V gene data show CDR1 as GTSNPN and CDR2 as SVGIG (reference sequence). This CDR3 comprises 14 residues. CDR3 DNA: TGTGCCTGGAGTGTCCCAGGGGTGAGTCAGCCCCAGCATTTT. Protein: CAWSVPGVSQPQHF.

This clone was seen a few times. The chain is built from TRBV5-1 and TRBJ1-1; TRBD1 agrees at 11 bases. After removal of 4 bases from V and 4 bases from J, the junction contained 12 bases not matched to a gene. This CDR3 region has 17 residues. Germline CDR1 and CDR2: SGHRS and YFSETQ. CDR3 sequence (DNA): TGCGCCAGCAGCCCGGGGACAGGGGGTACCGATCGCACTGAAGCTTTCTTT. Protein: CASSPGTGGTDRTEAFF.

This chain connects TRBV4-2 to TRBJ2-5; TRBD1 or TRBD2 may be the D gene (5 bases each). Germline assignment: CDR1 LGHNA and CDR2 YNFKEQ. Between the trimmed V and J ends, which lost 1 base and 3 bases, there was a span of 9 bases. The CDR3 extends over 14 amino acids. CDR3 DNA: TGTGCCAGCAGCCAAGTGCGAGGGGAAGAGACCCAGTACTTC. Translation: CASSQVRGEETQYF.

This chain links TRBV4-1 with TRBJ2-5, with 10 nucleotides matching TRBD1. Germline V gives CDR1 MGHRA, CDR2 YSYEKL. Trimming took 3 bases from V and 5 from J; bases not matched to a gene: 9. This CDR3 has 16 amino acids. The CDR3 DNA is TGCGCCAGCAGCCAGACCGGGGACAGGGGCTCGGAGACCCAGTACTTC. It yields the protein CASSQTGDRGSETQYF.

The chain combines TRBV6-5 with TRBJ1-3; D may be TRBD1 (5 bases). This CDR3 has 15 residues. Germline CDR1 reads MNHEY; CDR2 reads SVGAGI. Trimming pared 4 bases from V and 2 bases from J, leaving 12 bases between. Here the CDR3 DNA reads TGTGCCAGCAGTTCCACCGGGGGAGCTGGAAACACCATATATTTT. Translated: CASSSTGGAGNTIYF.

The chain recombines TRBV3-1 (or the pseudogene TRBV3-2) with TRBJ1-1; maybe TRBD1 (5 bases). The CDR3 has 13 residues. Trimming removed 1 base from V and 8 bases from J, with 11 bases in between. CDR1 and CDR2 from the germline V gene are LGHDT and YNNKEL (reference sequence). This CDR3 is CASSQVRGGEAFF. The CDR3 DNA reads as TGTGCCAGCAGCCAAGTCCGGGGGGGGGAAGCTTTCTTT.

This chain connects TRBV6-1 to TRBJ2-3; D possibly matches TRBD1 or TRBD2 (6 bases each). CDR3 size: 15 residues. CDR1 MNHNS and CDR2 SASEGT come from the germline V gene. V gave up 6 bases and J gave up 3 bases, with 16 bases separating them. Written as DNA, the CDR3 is TGTGCCAGCAGCGCAGGACAGCGGGTGACAGATACGCAGTATTTT. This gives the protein CASSAGQRVTDTQYF.

CDR3 DNA sequence: TGTGCCAGTGTTCCAGCGGGGGGGAGTTACAATGAGCAGTTCTTC. Encoded protein: CASVPAGGSYNEQFF. The V and J genes are TRBV19 and TRBJ2-1; 10 nucleotides agree with TRBD2. From germline, CDR1 is LNHDA and CDR2 SQIVND (reference sequence). The CDR3 is made up of 15 amino acids. Germline trimming cut 8 bases from V and 4 bases from J; bases unmatched to any gene: 8. Full variable domain (remainder filled in from reference TRBV19 and TRBJ2-1): DGGITQSPKYLFRKEGQNVTLSCEQNLNHDAMYWYRQDPGQGLRLIYYSQIVNDFQKGDIAEGYSVSREKKESFPLTVTSAQKNPTAFYLCASVPAGGSYNEQFFGPGTRLTVL.

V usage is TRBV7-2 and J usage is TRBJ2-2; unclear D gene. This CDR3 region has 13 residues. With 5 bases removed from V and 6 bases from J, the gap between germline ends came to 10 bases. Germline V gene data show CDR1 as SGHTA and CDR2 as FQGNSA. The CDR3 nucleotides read TGTGCCAGCAGCCGACCCCCGCCCGGGGAGCTGTTTTTT. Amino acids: CASSRPPPGELFF.

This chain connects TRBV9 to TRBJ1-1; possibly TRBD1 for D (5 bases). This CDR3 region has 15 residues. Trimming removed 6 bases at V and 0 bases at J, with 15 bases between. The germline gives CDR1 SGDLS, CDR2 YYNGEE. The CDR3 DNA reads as TGTGCCAGCACCCCCTTCCCGGACATGAACACTGAAGCTTTCTTT. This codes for CASTPFPDMNTEAFF.

The CDR3 nucleotides are TGTGCCAGCAGCCAAAACCACGAGCAGTACTTC. It yields the protein CASSQNHEQYF. This chain uses TRBV12-3 or TRBV12-4 with TRBJ2-7, with D unclear. This CDR3 spans 11 amino acids. Trimming cost V 6 bases and J 5 bases, with 8 bases left between them.

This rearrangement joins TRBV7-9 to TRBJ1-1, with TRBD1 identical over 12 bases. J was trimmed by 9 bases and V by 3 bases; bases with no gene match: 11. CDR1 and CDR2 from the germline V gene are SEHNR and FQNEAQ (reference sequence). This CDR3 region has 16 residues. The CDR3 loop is CASSLAAGQGASKAFF. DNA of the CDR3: TGTGCCAGCAGCTTGGCGGCGGGACAGGGGGCGAGTAAAGCTTTCTTT.

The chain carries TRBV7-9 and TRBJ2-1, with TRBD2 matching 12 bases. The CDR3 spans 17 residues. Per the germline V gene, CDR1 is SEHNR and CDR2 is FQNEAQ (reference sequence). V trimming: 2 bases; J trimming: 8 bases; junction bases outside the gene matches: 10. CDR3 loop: CASSLPVASGRGDEQFF. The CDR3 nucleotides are TGTGCCAGCAGCTTACCCGTAGCTAGCGGGAGGGGCGATGAGCAGTTCTTC.

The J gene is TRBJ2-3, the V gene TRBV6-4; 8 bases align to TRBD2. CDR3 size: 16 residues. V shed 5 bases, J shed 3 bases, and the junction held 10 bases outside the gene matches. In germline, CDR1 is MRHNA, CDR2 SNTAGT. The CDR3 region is CASSWGTSGGTDTQYF. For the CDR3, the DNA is TGTGCCAGCAGTTGGGGAACTAGCGGAGGTACAGATACGCAGTATTTT.

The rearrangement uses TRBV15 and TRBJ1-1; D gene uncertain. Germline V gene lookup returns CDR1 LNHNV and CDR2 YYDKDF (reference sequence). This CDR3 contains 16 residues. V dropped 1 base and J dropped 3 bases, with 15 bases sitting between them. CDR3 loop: CATSRGQVLIYTEAFF. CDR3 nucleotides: TGTGCCACCAGCAGAGGTCAGGTCCTGATATACACTGAAGCTTTCTTT.

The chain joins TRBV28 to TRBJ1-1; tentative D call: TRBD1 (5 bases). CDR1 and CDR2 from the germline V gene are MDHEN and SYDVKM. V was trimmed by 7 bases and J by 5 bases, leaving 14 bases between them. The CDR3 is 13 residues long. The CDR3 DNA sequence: TGTGCCAGCACCGCCGGGGGAGGGACTGAAGCTTTCTTT. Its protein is CASTAGGGTEAFF.

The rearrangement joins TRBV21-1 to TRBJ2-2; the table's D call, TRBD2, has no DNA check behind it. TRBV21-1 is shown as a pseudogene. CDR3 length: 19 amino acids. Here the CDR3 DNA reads TGTGCCAGCAGCAAAGCCGCTGTCCGGGGACTAGTTACTACCGGGGAGCTGTTTTTT. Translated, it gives CASSKAAVRGLVTTGELFF.

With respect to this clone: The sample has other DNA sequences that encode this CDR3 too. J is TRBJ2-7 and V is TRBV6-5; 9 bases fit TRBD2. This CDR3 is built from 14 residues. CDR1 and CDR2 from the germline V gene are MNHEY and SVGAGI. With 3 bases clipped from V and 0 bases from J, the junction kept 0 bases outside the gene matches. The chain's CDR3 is CASSYSGGSYEQYF. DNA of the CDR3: TGTGCCAGCAGTTATAGCGGGGGCTCCTACGAGCAGTACTTC.

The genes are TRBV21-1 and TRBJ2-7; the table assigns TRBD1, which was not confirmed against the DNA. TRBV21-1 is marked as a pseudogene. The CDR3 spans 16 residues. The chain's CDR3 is CASSPSRGTGESEQYF. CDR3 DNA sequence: TGTGCCAGCAGCCCCTCCCGAGGGACAGGGGAGAGCGAGCAGTACTTC.

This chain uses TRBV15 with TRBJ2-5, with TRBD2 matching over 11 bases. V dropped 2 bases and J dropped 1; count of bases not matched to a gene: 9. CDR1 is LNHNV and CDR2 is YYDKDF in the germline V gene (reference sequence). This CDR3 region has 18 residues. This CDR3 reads CATSRSPSSGRSQETQYF. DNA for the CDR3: TGTGCCACCAGCAGATCGCCTTCTAGCGGGAGGTCCCAAGAGACCCAGTACTTC.

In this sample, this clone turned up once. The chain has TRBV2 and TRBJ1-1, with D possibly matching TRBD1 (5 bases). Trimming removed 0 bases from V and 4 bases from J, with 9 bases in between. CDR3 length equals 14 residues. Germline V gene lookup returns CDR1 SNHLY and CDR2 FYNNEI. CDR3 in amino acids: CASSEARGGTEAFF. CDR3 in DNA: TGTGCCAGCAGTGAAGCGCGGGGGGGCACTGAAGCTTTCTTT. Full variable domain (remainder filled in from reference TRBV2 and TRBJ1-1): EPEVTQTPSHQVTQMGQEVILRCVPISNHLYFYWYRQILGQKVEFLVSFYNNEISEKSEIFDDQFSVERPDGSNFTLKIRSTKLEDSAMYFCASSEARGGTEAFFGQGTRLTVV.

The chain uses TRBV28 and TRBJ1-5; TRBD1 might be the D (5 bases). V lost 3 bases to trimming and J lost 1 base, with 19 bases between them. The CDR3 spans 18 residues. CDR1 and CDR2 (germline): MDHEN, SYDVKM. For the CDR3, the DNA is TGTGCCAGCAGTTTCGGAGGGGCCCTGGGGATCAGCAATCAGCCCCAGCATTTT. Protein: CASSFGGALGISNQPQHF.